One T cell receptor (beta chain) is described in this entry. Its target is not known. The CDR3 is made up of 15 amino acids. CDR1 and CDR2 from the germline V gene are SGHVS and FQNEAQ. V lost 5 bases, J lost 5 bases, and 8 bases stayed unmatched. MiXCR, run by TCRdb on the reads, gives a single entry per CDR3 protein. The top ten hold roughly 12% of the sample, which has approximately 1,000,000 distinct CDR3 sequences, about a third seen once. This specimen belongs to a study of T cell repertoires in cytomegalovirus infection. About the study: CMV epitopes used comprised recently identified HLA-C-restricted ones and well-studied HLA-B-restricted ones. It was the public TCR beta signatures that indicated both CMV infection and matching HLA type. Study-wide findings and caveats: The ex vivo response was dominated by HLA-C-restricted CMV-specific TCR beta clonotypes. Carriers of CMV and the relevant HLA type were discriminated by public TCR beta frequency.

V is TRBV7-8 and J is TRBJ1-5, with 8 nucleotides matching TRBD1. This clonotype was obtained from a human donor in good health (CMV status not recorded). Some clones in this sample may be carry-over from other donors' samples. The sequenced sample was cultured CD8+ T cells from PBMCs, obtained from culture after CMV antigen stimulation. The CDR3 coding sequence is TGTGCCAGCAGCCAACCGGGGACAGGCTATCAGCCCCAGCATTTT. Its translation is CASSQPGTGYQPQHF.